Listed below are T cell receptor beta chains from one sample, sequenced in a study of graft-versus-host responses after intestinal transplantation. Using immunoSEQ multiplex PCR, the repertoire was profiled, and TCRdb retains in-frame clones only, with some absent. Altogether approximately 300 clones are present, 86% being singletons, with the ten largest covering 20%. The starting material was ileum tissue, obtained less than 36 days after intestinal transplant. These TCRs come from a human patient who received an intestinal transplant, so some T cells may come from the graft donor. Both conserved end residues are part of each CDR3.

CDR3: CASSVGGLEKLFF; V: TRBV28; J: TRBJ1-4; length: 13
CDR3: CASSPRMGYEQYF; V: TRBV6-5; J: TRBJ2-7; length: 13
CDR3: CASSNQQGAGTDTQYF; V: TRBV5-6; J: TRBJ2-3; length: 16
CDR3: CASSLGLAGGLAKNIQYF; V: TRBV5-1; J: TRBJ2-4; length: 18
CDR3: CASSPTAGGTDTQYF; V: TRBV6-4; J: TRBJ2-3; length: 15
CDR3: CASSRVLLHWHHQPQHF; V: TRBV21-1; J: TRBJ1-5; length: 17
CDR3: CASRTTNYGYTF; V: TRBV6-6; J: TRBJ1-2; length: 12
CDR3: CASSLAGGNTGELFF; V: TRBV7-9; J: TRBJ2-2; length: 15
CDR3: CASRLHVVHWHHQPQHF; V: TRBV21-1; J: TRBJ1-5; length: 17
CDR3: CASSAGTSGTDTQYF; V: TRBV6-4; J: TRBJ2-3; length: 15
CDR3: CASINGGVAGAGDNEQFF; V: TRBV19; J: TRBJ2-1; length: 18
CDR3: CASSAQGWETQYF; V: TRBV7-2; J: TRBJ2-5; length: 13
CDR3: CASSLVFNYEQYF; V: TRBV7-9; J: TRBJ2-7; length: 13
CDR3: CTSSWDSLCTSRANVLTF; V: TRBV1; J: TRBJ2-6; length: 18
CDR3: CASSSGTSQGSYEQYF; V: TRBV7-6; J: TRBJ2-7; length: 16
CDR3: CASSFDRSRPEQYF; V: TRBV5-1; J: TRBJ2-7; length: 14
CDR3: CASSLTSGWGSSYNEQFF; V: TRBV5-6; J: TRBJ2-1; length: 18
CDR3: CASSLSGTSGYNEQFF; V: TRBV5-6; J: TRBJ2-1; length: 16
CDR3: CASSGLRCRKTYGYTF; V: TRBV7-7; J: TRBJ1-2; length: 16
CDR3: CASSEAVQPQHF; V: TRBV2; J: TRBJ1-5; length: 12